The entry that follows covers one T cell receptor (beta chain) sequence. This clonotype was observed at least ten times. Its binding antigen is unknown. No much larger clone is present one base from it, and per-base qualities are unavailable. V loses 2 bases of germline sequence and J loses 5 bases, and the interval between the two ends is 9 bases. CDR1 and CDR2 are read off the germline V gene (reference sequence) as DFQATT and SNEGSKA. Measured from the cysteine to the phenylalanine, the CDR3 is 12 residues long. Kept here is only the CDR3 DNA, which spans 36 bases and is read in frame from base 1. The data were produced on an Illumina NovaSeq 6000. Using 5'RACE with constant-segment primers, TCRalpha and TCRbeta cDNA libraries were constructed, with sample barcodes and unique molecular identifiers added in the process. Trizol reagent was used to extract RNA from every sample. Libraries were amplified in two PCR steps, with a second sample barcode and Illumina TruSeq adapters added in the second step. Libraries were sequenced on an Illumina NovaSeq with 2 x 150 bp paired-end reads. The published analysis was carried out like this. Reads were demultiplexed and collapsed into UMI-guided consensus sequences with migec v1.2.7. Using mixcr v2.1.11, UMI consensuses were aligned to TRA and TRB V and J templates and then assembled into clonotypes. A clonotype was counted as expanded or contracted only if both edgeR and NoisET called the change significant, with noise models trained on biological replicates. For edgeR calls, the thresholds were a false discovery rate-adjusted p below 0.01 and a log2 fold-change of 1. As an exploratory analysis of dynamics, max-normalized trajectories of the 1000 most abundant clonotypes were examined with PCA combined with hierarchical clustering. Each responding clone was given a CD4 or CD8 phenotype based on the CD4+ and CD8+ repertoires, which had been sequenced separately. TCRdb ran its own pipeline on the public reads, namely fastp trimming at Q25 and MiXCR clone calling, and kept in-frame beta chains. Under each unique CDR3 protein, matching rows form one entry showing the most common genes and DNA. The V and J calls and clone size are TCRdb's, not the authors'. Across this sample there are 130,000 to 150,000 distinct CDR3 sequences, with about 5.7% seen only once. Of the sample, approximately 2.1% is held by the ten largest clones.

Ficoll-Paque density gradient centrifugation was the method used to isolate PBMCs. This record belongs to a study of T-cell memory formation after mild COVID-19 (dated by TCRdb to about 2021). Study-level background: Most TCR sequence clusters were specific to one of the two donors. In a couple of donors, T-cell clones that expanded and contracted after mild COVID-19 were followed by sequencing TCRalpha and TCRbeta repertoires longitudinally. The cohort was made up of two young adult volunteers, one female and one male, who were previously healthy.

The paper as a whole reports these results and caveats: The second-wave clones that peaked on day 37 were not confirmed to be SARS-CoV-2 specific. The study included only a couple of mild cases, and larger cohorts that include severe cases with pre-infection samples were judged to be necessary. Clones contracting from day 15 to 85 had balanced CD4/CD8 phenotypes, while a second wave expanding from day 15 to 37 was biased towards CD4+. Some responding clones were detected in pre-infection memory, suggesting pre-existing cross-reactive memory T cells joined the SARS-CoV-2 response. Contracting CD4+ clones turned up mainly in the CM and EM memory subsets, whereas EMRA was where CD8+ clones were enriched.

The sequence was collected from an adult woman who had mild COVID-19 (a few samples of this study predate the infection). The sample titles of this study are shuffled in the database, so cell type and time point are left out; the donor was told from shared clones. The rearranged segments are TRBV20-1 and TRBJ1-1, with no confident D gene call. The sample was PBMCs or a T cell subset sorted from them (not recorded which). The CDR3 protein: CSARRAGTEAFF. Read as DNA, the sequence is TGCAGTGCTAGAAGGGCGGGGACTGAAGCTTTCTTT.